The clone carrying this TCR beta chain was counted only a few times. The CDR3 runs to 16 residues. The sample belongs to a study of T cell responses to AZD1222 COVID-19 vaccine. Generated by immunoSEQ multiplex PCR, the TCRdb table keeps only in-frame clones and is missing some. The sample includes about 160,000 clones, 88% of them seen just once. The chain links TRBV21-1 to TRBJ1-5. TRBV21-1 is shown as a pseudogene. The material was peripheral blood, obtained on day 0 of AZD1222 vaccination. This receptor was obtained from an adult in good health. In nucleotides, the CDR3 is TGTGCCAGCAGCAAAACTCGAAAGTTGGGGAATCAGCCCCAGCATTTT. Amino acids: CASSKTRKLGNQPQHF.